Presented here are 21 T cell receptor beta chains from one specimen sequenced in a study of blood T cell repertoires in COVID-19. TCRdb keeps only in-frame clones here, not all; method: immunoSEQ multiplex PCR. The sample contains 200,000 to 250,000 clones, around 84% of which appear only once. Sequences were obtained from peripheral blood. The receptors were sampled from a woman older than 75 with active or convalescent COVID-19.

The chain couples TRBV5-4 to TRBJ2-3; D call uncertain. Germline CDR1 is SGHNT and CDR2 is YYREEE (reference sequence). This CDR3 region has 15 residues. With 4 bases removed from V and 5 bases from J, the gap between germline ends came to 17 bases. CDR3: CASSQTHLPEDTQYF. The CDR3 region has the DNA TGTGCCAGCAGCCAGACTCATCTCCCTGAAGATACGCAGTATTTT.

J is TRBJ2-1 and V is TRBV7-9, with 8 bases that match TRBD2. Germline V gene sequence: CDR1 SEHNR, CDR2 FQNEAQ (reference sequence). Trimming removed 6 bases from V and 7 bases from J; junction bases left unmatched: 11. There are 15 residues in the CDR3. The CDR3 sequence is CASRDSTGGSNEQFF. The CDR3 nucleotides read TGTGCCAGCAGGGACTCTACGGGGGGGTCAAATGAGCAGTTCTTC.

The chain links TRBV5-1 to TRBJ2-1; 12 nucleotides agree with TRBD2. The junction had 3 bases not matched to a gene; V was cut back by 1 base and J by 7 bases. Germline values: CDR1 SGHRS, CDR2 YFSETQ. The CDR3 has 15 amino acids. The CDR3 DNA sequence: TGCGCCAGCAGCTTGAGTCTAGCGGGAGGGAATGAGCAGTTCTTC. It is translated as CASSLSLAGGNEQFF.

The J gene is TRBJ2-3, the V gene TRBV24-1; no reliable D call. The CDR3 consists of 17 residues. Germline assignment: CDR1 KGHDR and CDR2 SFDVKD. Trimming left V 2 bases short and J 2 bases short, with 16 bases between. The CDR3 DNA reads as TGTGCCACCAGTGATTCCTCCCAGCGTTTCGCCACAGATACGCAGTATTTT. It yields the protein CATSDSSQRFATDTQYF.

Comments on this clone: Mismatch with germline at one junction end may stem from a read error. The J gene is TRBJ2-2, the V gene TRBV12-3 or TRBV12-4, with D uncertain. This CDR3 contains 13 residues. DNA for the CDR3: TGTGCCAGCAGTATAGCCTTCACCGGGGAGCTGTTTTTT. Translation gives CASSIAFTGELFF.

V is TRBV5-1 and J is TRBJ1-3, with D possibly matching TRBD1 (6 bases). The V end was cut by 0 bases, the J end by 0 bases, with 10 bases between. This CDR3 comprises 16 residues. Germline CDR1 SGHRS, CDR2 YFSETQ. The CDR3 spells CASSLDPGVSGNTIYF. DNA of the CDR3: TGCGCCAGCAGCTTGGATCCAGGGGTCTCTGGAAACACCATATATTTT.

The chain joins TRBV5-1 to TRBJ2-3, with TRBD2 matching over 11 bases. Per the germline V gene, CDR1 is SGHRS and CDR2 is YFSETQ. Trimming cost V 2 bases and J 5 bases; bases outside gene matches: 7. This CDR3 is 16 amino acids long. The DNA for the CDR3 is TGCGCCAGCAGCTTTGGTAATAGCGGGGGGGTAGATACGCAGTATTTT. Protein product: CASSFGNSGGVDTQYF.

This chain links TRBV5-5 with TRBJ1-2; D is perhaps TRBD1 (5 bases). The length of the CDR3 is 15 residues. Trimming removed 2 bases from V and 4 bases from J, with 15 bases in between. Germline loops: CDR1 SGHKS, CDR2 YYEKEE (reference sequence). DNA of the CDR3: TGTGCCAGCAGCTTAAGGGCCGGGGGAGGCTATGGCTACACCTTC. It encodes CASSLRAGGGYGYTF.

J is TRBJ1-2 and V is TRBV28; no reliable D call. This CDR3 is 13 amino acids long. Between the trimmed V and J ends, which lost 5 bases and 8 bases, there was a span of 15 bases. The germline gives CDR1 MDHEN, CDR2 SYDVKM. CDR3 DNA: TGTGCCAGCAGTCCCCCGCCGACTGCGGGCTACACCTTC. As protein: CASSPPPTAGYTF.

This clone occurred a few times. The J gene is TRBJ2-1, the V gene TRBV7-3; 11 nucleotides align to TRBD2. This CDR3 contains 17 residues. Germline V gene sequence: CDR1 SGHTA, CDR2 FQGTGA. Germline trimming cut 6 bases from V and 0 bases from J; bases unmatched to any gene: 7. DNA of the CDR3: TGTGCCAGCAGACAAGGAACTAGCGGGAGCTCCTACAATGAGCAGTTCTTC. Translating gives CASRQGTSGSSYNEQFF.

Concerning this clone itself: This sample also contains other DNA sequences that code for the same CDR3. V usage is TRBV7-6 and J usage is TRBJ1-1; no definite D call. The CDR3 is made up of 13 amino acids. Germline V gene sequence: CDR1 SGHVS, CDR2 FNYEAQ. The V end was cut by 1 base, the J end by 4 bases, with 7 bases between. CDR3 region: CASSLGASTEAFF. The CDR3 DNA is TGTGCCAGCAGCTTAGGGGCGAGCACTGAAGCTTTCTTT.

V is TRBV7-9 and J is TRBJ1-5, with D possibly TRBD1 on 6 matching bases. Germline V lookup: CDR1 SEHNR, CDR2 FQNEAQ (reference sequence). The V end was cut by 5 bases, the J end by 5 bases, with 19 bases between. The CDR3 has 16 amino acids. This CDR3 is CASSPLGEGVYQPQHF. In nucleotides, the CDR3 is TGTGCCAGCAGCCCCCTTGGTGAGGGGGTTTATCAGCCCCAGCATTTT. Looking up the rest from reference TRBV7-9 and TRBJ1-5 gives the full variable domain: DTGVSQNPRHKITKRGQNVTFRCDPISEHNRLYWYRQTLGQGPEFLTYFQNEAQLEKSRLLSDRFSAERPKGSFSTLEIQRTEQGDSAMYLCASSPLGEGVYQPQHFGDGTRLSIL.

The chain carries TRBV7-3 and TRBJ1-2, with unresolved D. This CDR3 has 15 residues. Germline V CDR1 and CDR2: SGHTA, FQGTGA. Trimming cost V 1 base and J 0 bases, with 9 bases left between them. The CDR3 loop is CASSLMWAANYGYTF. CDR3 nucleotide sequence: TGTGCCAGCAGCTTAATGTGGGCAGCTAACTATGGCTACACCTTC.

This chain connects TRBV6-1 to TRBJ1-1; D is possibly TRBD1 (5 bases). The germline V gene encodes CDR1 MNHNS and CDR2 SASEGT. The V gene lost 2 bases and the J gene lost 0 bases, with 7 bases spanning the gap. The CDR3 has 14 residues. CDR3 sequence: CASSEQGLNTEAFF. The CDR3 DNA follows: TGTGCCAGCAGTGAACAGGGCCTGAACACTGAAGCTTTCTTT.

The chain recombines TRBV7-9 with TRBJ2-1; the match to TRBD2 covers 9 bases. Germline trimming cut 1 base from V and 6 bases from J; bases unmatched to any gene: 4. CDR1 SEHNR and CDR2 FQNEAQ come from the germline V gene (reference sequence). The CDR3 is made up of 15 amino acids. CDR3 sequence reads: CASSLESREGNEQFF. As DNA, the CDR3 is TGTGCCAGCAGCTTAGAATCGCGGGAGGGCAATGAGCAGTTCTTC.

V gene TRBV5-1 combines with J gene TRBJ2-2; 7 positions match TRBD2. Germline V CDR1 and CDR2: SGHRS, YFSETQ. CDR3 length: 17 residues. The V segment lost 3 bases and the J segment 5 bases; nucleotides outside the gene matches: 13. CDR3 DNA sequence: TGCGCCAGCAGCTGGAGGACTAGGGCGGGAGATACCGGGGAGCTGTTTTTT. This gives the protein CASSWRTRAGDTGELFF.

J is TRBJ2-3 and V is TRBV28, with D possibly being TRBD2 (6 bases). CDR1 and CDR2 (germline): MDHEN, SYDVKM. Trimming removed 4 bases from V and 3 bases from J, with 14 bases in between. The CDR3 length is 15 residues. Here the CDR3 reads CASSSQRLGTDTQYF. The CDR3 bases are TGTGCCAGCAGTTCCCAGAGACTAGGAACAGATACGCAGTATTTT.

The chain combines TRBV7-9 with TRBJ2-6, with D possibly TRBD2 on 6 matching bases. This CDR3 region has 18 residues. The germline V and J ends were trimmed by 2 bases and 0 bases, with 14 bases remaining between them. The germline CDR1 and CDR2 sequences are SEHNR and FQNEAQ (reference sequence). This CDR3 reads CASSLSGTLSSGANVLTF. Here the CDR3 DNA reads TGTGCCAGCAGCTTATCGGGGACTCTTAGCTCTGGGGCCAACGTCCTGACTTTC.

V usage is TRBV7-9 and J usage is TRBJ2-1, with 15 bases identical to TRBD2. Germline CDR1 and CDR2: SEHNR and FQNEAQ (reference sequence). The CDR3 consists of 15 residues. With 4 bases clipped from V and 9 bases from J, the junction kept 4 bases outside the gene matches. CDR3 region: CASSSWTSGRVEQFF. CDR3 DNA sequence: TGTGCCAGCAGCTCCTGGACTAGCGGGAGGGTTGAGCAGTTCTTC.

The chain uses TRBV28 and TRBJ2-2; TRBD2 matches at 7 bases. Germline V gene sequence: CDR1 MDHEN, CDR2 SYDVKM. The CDR3 length is 17 residues. With V trimmed by 7 bases and J by 6 bases, 17 bases remained unmatched. The CDR3 bases are TGTGCCAGCAACAATTTAGTGGGGAGGGCGGAATCCGGGGAGCTGTTTTTT. It codes for CASNNLVGRAESGELFF.

This chain uses TRBV28 with TRBJ2-1, with a tentative D call TRBD2 (5 bases). The germline V gene encodes CDR1 MDHEN and CDR2 SYDVKM. The V gene lost 7 bases and the J gene lost 3 bases, with 7 bases spanning the gap. The CDR3 length is 12 residues. The CDR3 here is CASTGIYNEQFF. CDR3 sequence (DNA): TGTGCCAGCACCGGGATCTACAATGAGCAGTTCTTC.